A single sample gave rise to the 11 T cell receptor beta chains below, sequenced in a study of T cell responses to AZD1222 COVID-19 vaccine. The method was immunoSEQ multiplex PCR; TCRdb's version includes in-frame clones alone and lacks a portion of them. This sample has about 130,000 clones, with about 82% found just once. The material was peripheral blood, obtained on day 0 of AZD1222 vaccination. All receptors come from an adult in good health.

This chain uses TRBV18 with TRBJ1-3; D remains unclear. Trimming took 6 bases from V and 3 from J, leaving 12 bases between them. The CDR3 is made up of 14 amino acids. CDR1 is KGHSH and CDR2 is LQKENI in the germline V gene. The CDR3 loop is CASSASGGGNTIYF. The DNA for the CDR3 is TGTGCCAGCTCCGCGTCGGGTGGTGGAAACACCATATATTTT. Using reference TRBV18 and TRBJ1-3 for the parts outside the CDR3, the full variable domain is NAGVMQNPRHLVRRRGQEARLRCSPMKGHSHVYWYRQLPEEGLKFMVYLQKENIIDESGMPKERFSAEFPKEGPSILRIQQVVRGDSAAYFCASSASGGGNTIYFGEGSWLTVV.

The CDR3 sequence is CASSPGVSGNTYEQYF. The CDR3, as DNA: TGCGCCAGCAGCCCTGGTGTTTCAGGGAACACCTACGAGCAGTACTTC. This chain connects TRBV5-1 to TRBJ2-7; D may be TRBD1 (5 bases). CDR3 length equals 16 residues. The V gene lost 4 bases and the J gene lost 2 bases, with 19 bases spanning the gap. Per germline, CDR1 SGHRS and CDR2 YFSETQ.

The gene calls are TRBV14 and TRBJ1-1, with a weak D call TRBD1 (5 bases). V was trimmed by 4 bases and J by 4 bases, leaving 16 bases between them. CDR3 length: 15 amino acids. Germline-derived CDR1 and CDR2 are SGHDN and FVKESK. The CDR3 DNA reads TGTGCCAGCAGCCCCACACAGGTTTTTGGCACTGAAGCTTTCTTT. Protein product: CASSPTQVFGTEAFF.

This chain connects TRBV6-1 to TRBJ2-5, with TRBD2 matching 10 bases. The length of the CDR3 is 15 residues. The trim removed 3 bases at V and 0 bases at J, leaving 1 base unmatched. In germline, CDR1 is MNHNS, CDR2 SASEGT. CDR3 amino acids: CASSELAGDQETQYF. Here the CDR3 DNA reads TGTGCCAGCAGTGAGCTAGCGGGGGACCAAGAGACCCAGTACTTC.

This chain connects TRBV5-1 to TRBJ2-5, with D perhaps being TRBD1 or TRBD2 (5 bases each). Germline CDR1 and CDR2: SGHRS and YFSETQ. CDR3 length: 14 amino acids. Trimming took off 5 bases at V and 1 base at J, with 12 bases between the two ends. CDR3 residues: CASSLGGFQETQYF. The CDR3 bases are TGCGCCAGCAGTCTTGGGGGTTTCCAAGAGACCCAGTACTTC. Using reference TRBV5-1 and TRBJ2-5 for the parts outside the CDR3, the full variable domain is KAGVTQTPRYLIKTRGQQVTLSCSPISGHRSVSWYQQTPGQGLQFLFEYFSETQRNKGNFPGRFSGRQFSNSRSEMNVSTLELGDSALYLCASSLGGFQETQYFGPGTRLLVL.

This chain joins TRBV10-1 and TRBJ2-2; D perhaps matches TRBD2 (5 bases). V was pared by 0 bases and J by 2 bases, with 22 bases between. The CDR3 sequence is 20 residues long. CDR1 and CDR2 from the germline V gene are WNHNN and SYGVQD (reference sequence). CDR3 sequence (DNA): TGCGCCAGCAGTGAGTCGACTATCGGCAGGAGAATGGGCAACACCGGGGAGCTGTTTTTT. It codes for CASSESTIGRRMGNTGELFF.

The chain couples TRBV7-2 to TRBJ2-7; D not resolved. CDR1 is SGHTA, CDR2 FQGNSA, per germline. The CDR3 extends over 15 amino acids. Trimming removed 5 bases from V and 6 bases from J, with 20 bases in between. The DNA of the CDR3 is TGTGCCAGCAGCGCCAAGGGCTTATGGGATTCCGAGCAGTACTTC. It is translated as CASSAKGLWDSEQYF.

The chain employs TRBV19 and TRBJ2-7; 8 nucleotides line up with TRBD2. The CDR3 spans 16 residues. With V trimmed by 6 bases and J by 4 bases, 14 bases remained unmatched. Germline loops: CDR1 LNHDA, CDR2 SQIVND (reference sequence). The CDR3 here is CASRPGGGTSAYEQYF. The CDR3 region has the DNA TGTGCCAGTAGGCCCGGCGGGGGGACTAGTGCGTACGAGCAGTACTTC.

This clone was picked up a small number of times. V and J are TRBV4-1 and TRBJ1-5, with D possibly being TRBD1 (6 bases). In germline, CDR1 is MGHRA, CDR2 YSYEKL. The CDR3 covers 16 residues. Deletions cut 0 bases from V and 5 bases from J, with 14 bases between. The CDR3 coding sequence is TGCGCCAGCAGCCAAGACCCTCGGGGGGGGCATCAGCCCCAGCATTTT. Translated: CASSQDPRGGHQPQHF.

About this clone itself: At the DNA level, this CDR3 is encoded by other sequences in the same sample as well. The genes are TRBV7-2 and TRBJ2-1, with TRBD2 identical over 8 bases. The CDR3 is 16 residues long. CDR1 is SGHTA and CDR2 is FQGNSA in the germline V gene. Trimming removed 2 bases from V and 2 bases from J; junction bases left unmatched: 5. DNA for the CDR3: TGTGCCAGCAGCTTACTCTCGGGGGGGCCCTACAATGAGCAGTTCTTC. Translation: CASSLLSGGPYNEQFF.

The chain has TRBV11-2 and TRBJ2-2; perhaps TRBD2 as D (5 bases). Germline CDR1 SGHAT, CDR2 FQNNGV. V lost 6 bases to trimming and J lost 5 bases, with 10 bases between them. CDR3 length: 13 residues. The CDR3 sequence: CASRRTGTGELFF. The CDR3, as DNA: TGTGCCAGCAGGAGGACTGGAACCGGGGAGCTGTTTTTT. Complete variable domain (other parts from reference TRBV11-2 and TRBJ2-2): EAGVAQSPRYKIIEKRQSVAFWCNPISGHATLYWYQQILGQGPKLLIQFQNNGVVDDSQLPKDRFSAERLKGVDSTLKIQPAKLEDSAVYLCASRRTGTGELFFGEGSRLTVL.